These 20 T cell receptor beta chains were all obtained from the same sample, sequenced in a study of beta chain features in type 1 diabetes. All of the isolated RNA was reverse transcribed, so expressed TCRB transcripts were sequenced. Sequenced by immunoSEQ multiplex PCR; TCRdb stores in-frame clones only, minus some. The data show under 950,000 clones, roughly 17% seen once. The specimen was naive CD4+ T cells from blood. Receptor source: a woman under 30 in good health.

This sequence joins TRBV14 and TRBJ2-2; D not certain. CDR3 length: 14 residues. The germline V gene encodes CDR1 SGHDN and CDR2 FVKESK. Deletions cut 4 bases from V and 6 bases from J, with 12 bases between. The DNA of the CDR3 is TGTGCCAGCAGCCCGGCAGAATATCCCGGGGAGCTGTTTTTT. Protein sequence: CASSPAEYPGELFF.

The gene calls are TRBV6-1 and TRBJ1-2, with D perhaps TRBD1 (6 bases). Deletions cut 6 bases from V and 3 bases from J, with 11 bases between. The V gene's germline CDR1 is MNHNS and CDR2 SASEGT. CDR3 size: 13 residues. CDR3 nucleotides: TGTGCCAGCAGGGAGACAGGAGACTATGGCTACACCTTC. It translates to CASRETGDYGYTF.

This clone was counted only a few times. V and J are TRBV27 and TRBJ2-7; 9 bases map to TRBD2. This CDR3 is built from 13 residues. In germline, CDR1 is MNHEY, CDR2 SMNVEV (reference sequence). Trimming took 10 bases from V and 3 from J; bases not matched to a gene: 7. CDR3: CATATSGYYEQYF. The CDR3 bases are TGTGCCACGGCGACTAGCGGTTACTACGAGCAGTACTTC.

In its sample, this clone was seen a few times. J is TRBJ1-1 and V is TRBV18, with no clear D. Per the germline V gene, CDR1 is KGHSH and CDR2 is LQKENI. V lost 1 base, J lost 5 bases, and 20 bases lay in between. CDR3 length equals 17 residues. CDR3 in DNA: TGTGCCAGCTCACCACAGAGCCGGAGGCCTTTCGAAACTGAAGCTTTCTTT. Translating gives CASSPQSRRPFETEAFF.

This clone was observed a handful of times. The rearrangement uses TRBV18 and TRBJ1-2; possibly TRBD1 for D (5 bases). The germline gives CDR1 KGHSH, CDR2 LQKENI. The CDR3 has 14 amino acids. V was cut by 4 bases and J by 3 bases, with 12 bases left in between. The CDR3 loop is CASSLQGIDYGYTF. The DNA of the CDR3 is TGTGCCAGCTCACTCCAGGGAATCGACTATGGCTACACCTTC.

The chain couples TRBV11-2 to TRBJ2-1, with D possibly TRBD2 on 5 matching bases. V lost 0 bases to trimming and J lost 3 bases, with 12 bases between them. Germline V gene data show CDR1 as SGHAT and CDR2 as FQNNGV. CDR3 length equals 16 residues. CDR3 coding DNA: TGTGCCAGCAGCTTAGAGAGGACTCCACTCTACAATGAGCAGTTCTTC. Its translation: CASSLERTPLYNEQFF.

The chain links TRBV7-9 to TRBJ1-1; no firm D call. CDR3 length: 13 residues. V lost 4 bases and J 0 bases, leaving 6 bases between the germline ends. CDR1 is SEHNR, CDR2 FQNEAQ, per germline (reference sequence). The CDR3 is CASSWKLNTEAFF. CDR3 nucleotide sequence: TGTGCCAGCAGCTGGAAGCTGAACACTGAAGCTTTCTTT.

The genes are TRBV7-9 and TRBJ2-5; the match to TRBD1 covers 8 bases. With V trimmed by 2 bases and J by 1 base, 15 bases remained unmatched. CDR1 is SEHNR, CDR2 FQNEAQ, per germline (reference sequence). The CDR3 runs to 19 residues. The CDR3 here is CASSLSRGTGSRSQETQYF. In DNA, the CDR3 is TGTGCCAGCAGCTTAAGTCGTGGGACAGGTAGTCGGTCCCAAGAGACCCAGTACTTC.

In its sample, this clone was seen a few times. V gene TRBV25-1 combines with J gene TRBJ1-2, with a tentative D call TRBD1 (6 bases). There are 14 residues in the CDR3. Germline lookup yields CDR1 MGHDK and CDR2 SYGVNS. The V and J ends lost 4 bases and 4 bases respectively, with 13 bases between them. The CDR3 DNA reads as TGTGCCAGCAGTGGATACCGGGACACCTATGGCTACACCTTC. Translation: CASSGYRDTYGYTF.

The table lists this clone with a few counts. CDR3 sequence (DNA): TGTGCCAGCAGCCTAAAGACAGCCTACAATGAGCAGTTCTTC. This sequence encodes CASSLKTAYNEQFF. The V call is TRBV7-9, the J call TRBJ2-1; the D gene is possibly TRBD1 (5 bases). CDR3 size: 14 residues. Trimming pared 5 bases from V and 2 bases from J, leaving 10 bases between. CDR1 and CDR2 from the germline V gene are SEHNR and FQNEAQ (reference sequence).

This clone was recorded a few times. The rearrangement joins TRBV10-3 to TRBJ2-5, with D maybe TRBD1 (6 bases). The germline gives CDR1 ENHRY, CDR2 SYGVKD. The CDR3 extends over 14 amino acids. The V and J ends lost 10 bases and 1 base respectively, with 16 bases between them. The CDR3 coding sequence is TGTGCCACCAGGGGTCAGGGTTCCCAAGAGACCCAGTACTTC. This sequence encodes CATRGQGSQETQYF.

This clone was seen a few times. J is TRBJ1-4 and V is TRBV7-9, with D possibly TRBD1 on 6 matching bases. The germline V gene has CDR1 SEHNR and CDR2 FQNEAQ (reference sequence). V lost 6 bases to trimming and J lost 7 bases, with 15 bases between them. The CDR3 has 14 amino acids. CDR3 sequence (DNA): TGTGCCAGCAGTTCGTTCCGGACAGTTGAAAAACTGTTTTTT. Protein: CASSSFRTVEKLFF. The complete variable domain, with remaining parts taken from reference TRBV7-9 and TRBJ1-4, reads DTGVSQNPRHKITKRGQNVTFRCDPISEHNRLYWYRQTLGQGPEFLTYFQNEAQLEKSRLLSDRFSAERPKGSFSTLEIQRTEQGDSAMYLCASSSFRTVEKLFFGSGTQLSVL.

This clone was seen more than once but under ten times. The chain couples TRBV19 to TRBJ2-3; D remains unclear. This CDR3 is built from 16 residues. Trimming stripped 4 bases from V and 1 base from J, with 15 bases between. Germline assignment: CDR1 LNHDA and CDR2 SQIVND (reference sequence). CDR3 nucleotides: TGTGCCAGTAGTACCCCGGGTAGCTACGGCACAGATACGCAGTATTTT. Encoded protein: CASSTPGSYGTDTQYF. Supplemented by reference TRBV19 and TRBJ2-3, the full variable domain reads DGGITQSPKYLFRKEGQNVTLSCEQNLNHDAMYWYRQDPGQGLRLIYYSQIVNDFQKGDIAEGYSVSREKKESFPLTVTSAQKNPTAFYLCASSTPGSYGTDTQYFGPGTRLTVL.

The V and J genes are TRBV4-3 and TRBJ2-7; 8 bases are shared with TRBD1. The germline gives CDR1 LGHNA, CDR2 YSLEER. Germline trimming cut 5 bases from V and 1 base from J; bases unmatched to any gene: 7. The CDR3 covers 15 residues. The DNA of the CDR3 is TGCGCCAGCAGCTCCATGGGGACAGGATCCTACGAGCAGTACTTC. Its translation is CASSSMGTGSYEQYF.

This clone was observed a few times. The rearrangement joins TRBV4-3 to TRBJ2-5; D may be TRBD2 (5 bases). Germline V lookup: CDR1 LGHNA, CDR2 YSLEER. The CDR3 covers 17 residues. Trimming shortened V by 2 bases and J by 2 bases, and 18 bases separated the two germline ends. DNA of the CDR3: TGCGCCAGCAGCCAAAATCCGCCGGGGTACGGACAAGAGACCCAGTACTTC. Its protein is CASSQNPPGYGQETQYF.

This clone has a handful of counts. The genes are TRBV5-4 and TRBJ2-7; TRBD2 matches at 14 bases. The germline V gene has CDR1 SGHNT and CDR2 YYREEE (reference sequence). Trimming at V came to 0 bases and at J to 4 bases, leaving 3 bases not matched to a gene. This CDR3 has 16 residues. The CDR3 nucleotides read TGTGCCAGCAGCTTGGGGACTAGCGGGAGGACTTACGAGCAGTACTTC. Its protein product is CASSLGTSGRTYEQYF.

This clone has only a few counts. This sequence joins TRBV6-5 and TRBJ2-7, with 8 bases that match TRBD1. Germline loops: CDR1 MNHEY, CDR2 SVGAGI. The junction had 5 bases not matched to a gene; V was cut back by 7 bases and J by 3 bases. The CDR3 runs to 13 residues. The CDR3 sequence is CASTGQGGYEQYF. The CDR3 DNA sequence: TGTGCCAGCACCGGACAGGGAGGCTACGAGCAGTACTTC.

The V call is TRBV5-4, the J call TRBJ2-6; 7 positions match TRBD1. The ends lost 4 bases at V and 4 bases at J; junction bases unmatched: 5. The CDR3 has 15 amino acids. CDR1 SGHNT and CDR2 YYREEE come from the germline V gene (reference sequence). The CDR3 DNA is TGTGCCAGCAGCATGGGACAGACCGGGGCCAACGTCCTGACTTTC. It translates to CASSMGQTGANVLTF. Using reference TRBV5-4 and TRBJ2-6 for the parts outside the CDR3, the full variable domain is ETGVTQSPTHLIKTRGQQVTLRCSSQSGHNTVSWYQQALGQGPQFIFQYYREEENGRGNFPPRFSGLQFPNYSSELNVNALELDDSALYLCASSMGQTGANVLTFGAGSRLTVL.

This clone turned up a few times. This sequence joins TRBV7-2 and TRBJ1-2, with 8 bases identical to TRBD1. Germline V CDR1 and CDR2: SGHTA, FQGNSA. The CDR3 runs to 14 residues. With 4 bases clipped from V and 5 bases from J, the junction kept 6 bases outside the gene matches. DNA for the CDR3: TGTGCCAGCAGCTCGACAGGGGCCCAATATGGCTACACCTTC. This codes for CASSSTGAQYGYTF.

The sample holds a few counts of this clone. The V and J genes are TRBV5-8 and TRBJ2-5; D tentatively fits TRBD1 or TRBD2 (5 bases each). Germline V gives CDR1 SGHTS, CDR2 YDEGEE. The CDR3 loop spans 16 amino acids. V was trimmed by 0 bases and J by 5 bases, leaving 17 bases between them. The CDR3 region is CASSLVQGRGTETQYF. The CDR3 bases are TGTGCCAGCAGCTTGGTTCAGGGACGCGGTACTGAGACCCAGTACTTC. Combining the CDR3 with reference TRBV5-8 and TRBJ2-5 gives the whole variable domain EAGVTQSPTHLIKTRGQQATLRCSPISGHTSVYWYQQALGLGLQFLLWYDEGEERNRGNFPPRFSGRQFPNYSSELNVNALELEDSALYLCASSLVQGRGTETQYFGPGTRLLVL.